These 9 T cell receptor beta chains originate from one sample sequenced in a study of T-cell memory formation after mild COVID-19. Each CDR3 protein gets one entry after TCRdb re-called the 5' RACE reads with MiXCR. The sample lists under 300,000 distinct CDR3 sequences, 15% to 20% seen once, with around a fifth in the top ten. Sequencing input: PBMCs or a T cell subset sorted from them (not recorded which). The receptors shown here come from a man younger than 35 who had mild COVID-19 (a few samples of this study predate the infection). Cell type and time point are not known.

This chain joins TRBV20-1 and TRBJ2-7; D could derive from TRBD1 or TRBD2 (6 bases each). Germline V gene data show CDR1 as DFQATT and CDR2 as SNEGSKA (reference sequence). The CDR3 is 14 amino acids. Trimming left V 3 bases short and J 3 bases short, with 15 bases between. The CDR3 DNA reads as TGCAGTGCTAGGGCGGTTCGGGGGCGCTACGAGCAGTACTTC. It codes for CSARAVRGRYEQYF.

The CDR3 sequence: CASSWGLYYNEQFF. The CDR3 coding sequence is TGTGCCAGCAGTTGGGGTCTCTACTACAATGAGCAGTTCTTC. The rearrangement joins TRBV27 to TRBJ2-1; D is unresolved. Germline CDR1 reads MNHEY; CDR2 reads SMNVEV (reference sequence). V dropped 4 bases and J dropped 3 bases, with 10 bases sitting between them. The CDR3 contains 14 residues.

This clonotype was observed a few times. This chain connects TRBV5-1 to TRBJ2-2, with TRBD2 matching 7 bases. Germline CDR1 and CDR2: SGHRS and YFSETQ. The CDR3 covers 16 residues. V shed 2 bases, J shed 2 bases, and the junction held 6 bases outside the gene matches. The CDR3 loop is CASSFLAGFNTGELFF. For the CDR3, the DNA is TGCGCCAGCAGCTTCTTAGCGGGCTTTAACACCGGGGAGCTGTTTTTT.

V gene TRBV7-2 combines with J gene TRBJ2-3; 8 nucleotides agree with TRBD2. Looked up from germline, CDR1 is SGHTA and CDR2 is FQGNSA. This CDR3 has 15 amino acids. With 5 bases clipped from V and 3 bases from J, the junction kept 7 bases outside the gene matches. The chain's CDR3 is CASSERGFGTDTQYF. CDR3 nucleotides: TGTGCCAGCAGCGAGCGGGGGTTTGGGACAGATACGCAGTATTTT.

This clonotype occurred a few times. The rearrangement uses TRBV18 and TRBJ2-3; TRBD1 agrees at 7 bases. This CDR3 region has 16 residues. CDR1 KGHSH and CDR2 LQKENI come from the germline V gene. Germline trimming cut 2 bases from V and 5 bases from J; bases unmatched to any gene: 10. The CDR3 protein is CASSPTTGTALDTQYF. The DNA for the CDR3 is TGTGCCAGCTCACCAACAACCGGGACAGCTTTAGATACGCAGTATTTT.

The chain combines TRBV18 with TRBJ1-2; D is unresolved. CDR3 length equals 14 residues. Germline V gene data show CDR1 as KGHSH and CDR2 as LQKENI. V lost 3 bases to trimming and J lost 1 base, with 9 bases between them. The CDR3 loop is CASSPREFNYGYTF. The CDR3 nucleotides are TGTGCCAGCTCACCTCGGGAGTTTAACTATGGCTACACCTTC.

This clonotype came up many times. This chain links TRBV20-1 with TRBJ1-1, with 7 bases fitting TRBD1. Germline V gene data show CDR1 as DFQATT and CDR2 as SNEGSKA (reference sequence). V lost 3 bases and J lost 4; bases outside the gene matches: 8. This CDR3 is 14 amino acids long. Here the CDR3 reads CSARQGGRGTEAFF. The CDR3 DNA is TGCAGTGCTAGGCAGGGGGGCCGGGGCACTGAAGCTTTCTTT.

Here the CDR3 DNA reads TGTGCCAGCAGCGGAGAAACCGGGACACCCGCGGACGAGCAGTACTTC. Translated, it gives CASSGETGTPADEQYF. The chain combines TRBV9 with TRBJ2-7; D might be TRBD1 (6 bases). CDR1 and CDR2 from the germline V gene are SGDLS and YYNGEE. This CDR3 spans 16 amino acids. V shed 3 bases and J shed 5 bases, with 21 bases lying between them. The full variable domain, completed using reference TRBV9 and TRBJ2-7, is DSGVTQTPKHLITATGQRVTLRCSPRSGDLSVYWYQQSLDQGLQFLIQYYNGEERAKGNILERFSAQQFPDLHSELNLSSLELGDSALYFCASSGETGTPADEQYFGPGTRLTVT.

The V call is TRBV4-1, the J call TRBJ1-2, with D perhaps matching TRBD1 (5 bases). Germline V gene sequence: CDR1 MGHRA, CDR2 YSYEKL. Trimming took off 3 bases at V and 5 bases at J, with 13 bases between the two ends. CDR3 size: 14 residues. CDR3 in DNA: TGCGCCAGCAGCCAGCCCACAGGCAGTTATGGCTACACCTTC. It specifies CASSQPTGSYGYTF.